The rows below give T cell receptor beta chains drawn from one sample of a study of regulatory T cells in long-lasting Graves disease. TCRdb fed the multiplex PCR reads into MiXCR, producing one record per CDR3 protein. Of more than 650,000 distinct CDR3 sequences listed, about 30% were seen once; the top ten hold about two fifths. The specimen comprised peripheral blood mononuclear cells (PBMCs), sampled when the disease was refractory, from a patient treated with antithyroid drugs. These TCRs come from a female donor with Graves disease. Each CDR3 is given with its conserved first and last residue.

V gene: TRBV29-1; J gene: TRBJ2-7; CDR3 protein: CSVDLLGSYEQYF
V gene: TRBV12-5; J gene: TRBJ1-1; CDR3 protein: CASGLGNLNTEAFF
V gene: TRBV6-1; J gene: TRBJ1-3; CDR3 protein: CASTRRTGASGNTIYF
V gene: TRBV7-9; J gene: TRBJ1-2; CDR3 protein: CASSLGTQGAQSGYTF
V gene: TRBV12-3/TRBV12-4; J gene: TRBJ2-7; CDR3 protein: CASSFYGMGYEQYF
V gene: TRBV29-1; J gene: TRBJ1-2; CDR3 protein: CSVEDQQGHGYTF
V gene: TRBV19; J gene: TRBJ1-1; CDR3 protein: CASSMSVGTGVTEAFF
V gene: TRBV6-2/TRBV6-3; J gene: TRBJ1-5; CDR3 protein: CASQRDSNQPQHF
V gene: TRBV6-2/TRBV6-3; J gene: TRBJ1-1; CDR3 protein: CATRDRPSEAFF
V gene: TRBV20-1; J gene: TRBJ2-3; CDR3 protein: CSAVTDTQYF
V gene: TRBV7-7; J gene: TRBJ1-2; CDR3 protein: CASSSFRANYGYTF
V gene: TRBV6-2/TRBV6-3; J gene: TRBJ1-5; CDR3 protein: CASRTGTGYSNQPQHF
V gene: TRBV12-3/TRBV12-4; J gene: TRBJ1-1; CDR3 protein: CASTPLSQPGAEAFF
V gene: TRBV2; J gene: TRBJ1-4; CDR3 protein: CASSPTGGTANEKLFF